Below, 21 T cell receptor beta chains from the same sample are listed, as sequenced in a study of PD-1 blockade in mismatch repair-deficient tumors. Produced via immunoSEQ multiplex PCR; TCRdb's table is partial and in-frame only. This table holds about 79,000 clones, around 80% found once. Sequencing was performed on peripheral blood, taken 44 weeks after starting pembrolizumab. The receptors were sampled from an adult with mismatch repair-deficient cancer.

This chain links TRBV5-1 with TRBJ1-1, with D unclear. This CDR3 is 15 amino acids long. Germline V gene sequence: CDR1 SGHRS, CDR2 YFSETQ. The germline V and J ends were trimmed by 4 bases and 0 bases, with 13 bases remaining between them. CDR3 protein: CASSDIRVVNTEAFF. The CDR3 DNA sequence: TGCGCCAGCAGCGATATAAGGGTAGTGAACACTGAAGCTTTCTTT.

By its share, this clone is medium-sized (0.01 to 0.1%). The V call is TRBV4-3, the J call TRBJ2-3; the D is unclear. Germline V CDR1 and CDR2: LGHNA, YSLEER. Trimming took off 0 bases at V and 2 bases at J, with 9 bases between the two ends. The CDR3 contains 15 residues. The chain's CDR3 is CASSQDNGYTDTQYF. CDR3 sequence (DNA): TGCGCCAGCAGCCAAGATAACGGCTACACAGATACGCAGTATTTT.

The chain carries TRBV6-5 and TRBJ1-1, with D perhaps matching TRBD1 (5 bases). V lost 7 bases and J 8 bases, leaving 14 bases between the germline ends. The CDR3 covers 12 residues. Germline V gives CDR1 MNHEY, CDR2 SVGAGI. The CDR3 loop reads CASTRGGEEAFF. DNA of the CDR3: TGTGCCAGCACCCGCGGGGGGGAAGAAGCTTTCTTT.

V gene TRBV7-9 combines with J gene TRBJ2-3; D gene unclear. Trimming cost V 3 bases and J 4 bases, with 5 bases left between them. The CDR3 is made up of 12 amino acids. CDR1 and CDR2 (germline): SEHNR, FQNEAQ (reference sequence). DNA for the CDR3: TGTGCCAGCAGCTTTTCTGCAGATACGCAGTATTTT. Protein product: CASSFSADTQYF.

The chain carries TRBV4-1 and TRBJ2-2; D is possibly TRBD2 (6 bases). The germline V gene encodes CDR1 MGHRA and CDR2 YSYEKL. The CDR3 spans 14 residues. Trimming pared 4 bases from V and 7 bases from J, leaving 13 bases between. DNA for the CDR3: TGCGCCAGCAGCCGCGTAGGGGAGGACGGGGAGCTGTTTTTT. Translated: CASSRVGEDGELFF.

The rearrangement links TRBV18 to TRBJ2-5; 7 bases match TRBD2. Germline loops: CDR1 KGHSH, CDR2 LQKENI. The CDR3 covers 17 residues. The V and J ends lost 3 bases and 1 base, in that order; junction bases with no gene match: 11. The CDR3 is CASSPKYLSGSQETQYF. In DNA, the CDR3 is TGTGCCAGCTCACCTAAATACCTTAGCGGGTCCCAAGAGACCCAGTACTTC.

The rearrangement uses TRBV6-5 and TRBJ1-1; 8 positions agree with TRBD1. In germline, CDR1 is MNHEY, CDR2 SVGAGI. CDR3 length: 14 residues. V lost 5 bases, J lost 0 bases, and 2 bases stayed unmatched. The chain's CDR3 is CASSDRGLNTEAFF. The CDR3 bases are TGTGCCAGCAGTGACAGGGGATTGAACACTGAAGCTTTCTTT.

This chain uses TRBV11-2 with TRBJ2-3; perhaps TRBD1 as D (5 bases). CDR1 and CDR2 from the germline V gene are SGHAT and FQNNGV. The CDR3 runs 14 residues. The V end was cut by 0 bases, the J end by 2 bases, with 6 bases between. For the CDR3, the DNA is TGTGCCAGCAGCTTAGAAGGGGCCACAGATACGCAGTATTTT. Translation: CASSLEGATDTQYF.

The chain recombines TRBV7-9 with TRBJ2-3, with D perhaps TRBD1 (6 bases). The CDR3 extends over 17 amino acids. Trimming removed 5 bases from V and 2 bases from J, with 20 bases in between. Per the germline V gene, CDR1 is SEHNR and CDR2 is FQNEAQ (reference sequence). CDR3 in amino acids: CASSPEVGQRITDTQYF. CDR3 DNA sequence: TGTGCCAGCAGCCCCGAGGTCGGACAGAGAATCACAGATACGCAGTATTTT.

The chain employs TRBV11-2 and TRBJ2-3; perhaps TRBD2 as D (5 bases). V lost 5 bases and J 5 bases, leaving 14 bases between the germline ends. Germline CDR1 and CDR2: SGHAT and FQNNGV. The CDR3 covers 14 residues. CDR3 DNA sequence: TGTGCCAGCAGCGCGGACTCTAGGCGAGATACGCAGTATTTT. It is translated as CASSADSRRDTQYF.

This rearrangement joins TRBV7-9 to TRBJ1-1; 7 bases align to TRBD1. Trimming took 1 base from V and 3 from J; bases not matched to a gene: 2. Germline V gene data show CDR1 as SEHNR and CDR2 as FQNEAQ (reference sequence). The CDR3 totals 14 residues. In nucleotides, the CDR3 is TGTGCCAGCAGCTTAGGACAGGGTGACACTGAAGCTTTCTTT. This sequence encodes CASSLGQGDTEAFF.

This chain joins TRBV7-2 and TRBJ2-5; a possible D gene is TRBD1 (6 bases). Trimming shortened V by 5 bases and J by 5 bases, and 18 bases separated the two germline ends. CDR1 is SGHTA, CDR2 FQGNSA, per germline. This CDR3 spans 15 amino acids. The CDR3 loop is CASSLQGTSEETQYF. DNA of the CDR3: TGTGCCAGCAGCCTGCAGGGGACATCGGAGGAGACCCAGTACTTC.

V and J are TRBV27 and TRBJ1-5, with D uncertain. The CDR3 totals 13 residues. Trimming took 2 bases from V and 4 from J, leaving 6 bases between them. The germline V gene encodes CDR1 MNHEY and CDR2 SMNVEV (reference sequence). DNA for the CDR3: TGTGCCAGCAGTTTAAGATTTAATCAGCCCCAGCATTTT. It codes for CASSLRFNQPQHF.

V gene TRBV19 combines with J gene TRBJ2-2; possible D gene TRBD1, 5 bases. V lost 6 bases and J 7 bases, leaving 9 bases between the germline ends. Germline V gene lookup returns CDR1 LNHDA and CDR2 SQIVND (reference sequence). The CDR3 consists of 12 residues. CDR3 DNA sequence: TGTGCCAGTAGCCATAGGGGCGGGGAGCTGTTTTTT. Its translation: CASSHRGGELFF.

The chain employs TRBV9 and TRBJ2-7; D gene uncertain. Deletions cut 4 bases from V and 0 bases from J, with 11 bases between. The germline gives CDR1 SGDLS, CDR2 YYNGEE. The CDR3 sequence is 14 residues long. The CDR3 DNA is TGTGCCAGCAGCCTAGATCATAGCTCCTACGAGCAGTACTTC. Translation: CASSLDHSSYEQYF.

This clone has more than one count but fewer than ten. The chain combines TRBV5-5 with TRBJ2-1; TRBD2 agrees at 14 bases. Per the germline V gene, CDR1 is SGHKS and CDR2 is YYEKEE (reference sequence). V was clipped by 4 bases and J by 13 bases; unmatched bases: 13. The CDR3 consists of 16 residues. CDR3 nucleotides: TGTGCCAGCAGCAGCGGGACTAGCGGGAGTCTAATAGAACAGTTCTTC. Its translation: CASSSGTSGSLIEQFF.

The table lists this clone with a few counts. V is TRBV7-3 and J is TRBJ2-1, with 8 bases lining up with TRBD1. This CDR3 comprises 15 residues. Germline-derived CDR1 and CDR2 are SGHTA and FQGTGA. J was trimmed by 2 bases and V by 5 bases; bases with no gene match: 5. CDR3 bases: TGTGCCAGCAGCGTTACAGGGGGGACCTACAATGAGCAGTTCTTC. It specifies CASSVTGGTYNEQFF.

The chain is built from TRBV10-2 and TRBJ2-7; the match to TRBD1 covers 9 bases. CDR3 length equals 16 residues. J lost 5 bases, V lost 8 bases, and 16 bases had no gene match. The germline CDR1 and CDR2 sequences are WSHSY and SAAADI. As DNA, the CDR3 is TGCGCCAGCCAGACAGGGGGAGATCCGAGCAACGACGAGCAGTACTTC. Its protein is CASQTGGDPSNDEQYF.

The chain links TRBV25-1 to TRBJ2-4; D is undetermined. The CDR3 totals 13 residues. V lost 10 bases and J 6 bases, leaving 16 bases between the germline ends. Germline-derived CDR1 and CDR2 are MGHDK and SYGVNS. The CDR3 region is CATLSPLSNIQYF. The DNA of the CDR3 is TGTGCCACCCTATCTCCACTTTCAAACATTCAGTACTTC.

The J gene is TRBJ2-3, the V gene TRBV25-1; 10 bases fit TRBD2. CDR1 is MGHDK and CDR2 is SYGVNS in the germline V gene. The CDR3 totals 14 residues. V lost 3 bases to trimming and J lost 6 bases; unmatched junction nucleotides: 3. In nucleotides, the CDR3 is TGTGCCAGCAGTGAGCCGGGACTAGCGGATACGCAGTATTTT. It yields the protein CASSEPGLADTQYF.

This clone was seen only once. The chain links TRBV5-1 to TRBJ1-3, with D possibly being TRBD1 (5 bases). CDR3 size: 15 residues. Trimming removed 4 bases from V and 0 bases from J, with 11 bases in between. Germline CDR1 and CDR2: SGHRS and YFSETQ. CDR3 DNA sequence: TGCGCCAGCAGCGGGGCGGGATTCTCTGGAAACACCATATATTTT. Protein: CASSGAGFSGNTIYF.